This entry features one T cell receptor (beta chain) sequence. Antigen: not known. The data are from a study of T cell responses to AZD1222 COVID-19 vaccine. Using immunoSEQ multiplex PCR, the repertoire was profiled, and TCRdb retains in-frame clones only, with some absent. The data contain 120,000 or so clones, 80% to 90% of them seen just once; the ten biggest clones take up roughly 10%. V was pared by 0 bases and J by 16 bases, with 13 bases between. The CDR3 totals 12 residues. Germline V CDR1 and CDR2: ENHRY, SYGVKD. Notes on the study in general: There were repertoire samples only from the period after the peak T cell response. Donors in the cohort were predominantly white British and more often female, and clonal diversity was possibly underestimated.

The receptor was isolated from an adult in good health. Material: peripheral blood, obtained on day 0 of MenACWY control vaccination. The V gene is TRBV10-3, the J gene TRBJ1-5; D may be TRBD1 (5 bases). DNA for the CDR3: TGTGCCATCAGTGAGTCGACTCAGGGTATCCATTTT. It encodes CAISESTQGIHF.